This entry is about one T cell receptor (beta chain). Antigen specificity is unknown. Germline values: CDR1 MDHEN, CDR2 SYDVKM. V was cut by 4 bases and J by 9 bases, with 13 bases left in between. There are 12 residues in the CDR3. The source of the sample is a study of CD8+ T cells in alopecia areata. Investigators isolated RNA and reverse transcribed it into cDNA to act as the sequencing template. Using immunoSEQ multiplex PCR, the repertoire was profiled, and TCRdb retains in-frame clones only, with some absent. The sample holds some 120,000 clones, 50% to 60% seen once. Whole-study findings and limits: Clonality in lesional scalp, especially alopecia totalis/universalis, exceeded that of normal scalp.

The chain joins TRBV28 to TRBJ2-7; D remains unclear. The clonotype comes from a human donor with alopecia areata. This material consisted of CD4+ T cells sorted from blood, taken at week 0. This chain's CDR3 is CASSSTTTGQYF. Here the CDR3 DNA reads TGTGCCAGCAGTTCAACCACCACGGGGCAGTACTTC.